Each of the 22 T cell receptor beta chains below was sequenced from the same sample in a study of T cell responses to AZD1222 COVID-19 vaccine (dated by TCRdb to 2020 to 2022). The time point label, as the study defines it: about 28 days (+/-7) after the second vaccine dose. Library generation was performed with the immunoSEQ multiplex PCR assay. The table was pulled from immuneACCESS by TCRdb, which kept in-frame rearrangements only. Such tables lose some clones; where checked, under half of the loss comes from unresolved V genes, and the rest has no known cause. This sample holds about 150,000 clones; more than 90% were observed only once. Of the sample, approximately 3.5% is held by the ten largest clones. Source: peripheral blood, taken 28 days after the second AZD1222 dose. These receptor sequences come from an adult who received the AZD1222 COVID-19 vaccine.

This chain joins TRBV3-1 (or the pseudogene TRBV3-2) and TRBJ1-2; D is possibly TRBD1 (5 bases). Germline assignment: CDR1 LGHDT and CDR2 YNNKEL (reference sequence). This CDR3 spans 15 amino acids. Trimming cost V 2 bases and J 6 bases, with 16 bases left between them. CDR3 residues: CASSQTPNPGDGYTF. DNA of the CDR3: TGTGCCAGCAGCCAAACACCCAATCCGGGGGATGGCTACACCTTC.

The chain uses TRBV7-9 and TRBJ1-1, with a possible D match to TRBD1 (5 bases). The germline V and J ends were trimmed by 5 bases and 10 bases, with 11 bases remaining between them. Looked up from germline, CDR1 is SEHNR and CDR2 is FQNEAQ (reference sequence). This CDR3 contains 11 residues. The DNA of the CDR3 is TGTGCCAGCAGCCGTGGGGGAGTAGCTTTCTTT. This codes for CASSRGGVAFF. Variable domain in full (rest from reference TRBV7-9 and TRBJ1-1): DTGVSQNPRHKITKRGQNVTFRCDPISEHNRLYWYRQTLGQGPEFLTYFQNEAQLEKSRLLSDRFSAERPKGSFSTLEIQRTEQGDSAMYLCASSRGGVAFFGQGTRLTVV.

This clone was detected once. The V call is TRBV28, the J call TRBJ2-7; D possibly uses TRBD1 or TRBD2 (5 bases each). The CDR3 spans 14 residues. The V and J ends lost 2 bases and 0 bases respectively, with 8 bases between them. Germline loops: CDR1 MDHEN, CDR2 SYDVKM. CDR3 residues: CASSLVGGSYEQYF. The DNA for the CDR3 is TGTGCCAGCAGTTTAGTTGGGGGCTCCTACGAGCAGTACTTC. The variable domain in full, with the rest retrieved from reference TRBV28 and TRBJ2-7, is DVKVTQSSRYLVKRTGEKVFLECVQDMDHENMFWYRQDPGLGLRLIYFSYDVKMKEKGDIPEGYSVSREKKERFSLILESASTNQTSMYLCASSLVGGSYEQYFGPGTRLTVT.

The V call is TRBV2, the J call TRBJ1-4; tentatively, D is TRBD1 (5 bases). The CDR3 loop spans 13 amino acids. Germline CDR1 reads SNHLY; CDR2 reads FYNNEI. The V end was cut by 7 bases, the J end by 11 bases, with 17 bases between. The CDR3 DNA is TGTGCCAGCATCCTTCATGTCCGGGGCAAACTGTTTTTT. Its translation is CASILHVRGKLFF.

The chain uses TRBV3-1 (or the pseudogene TRBV3-2) and TRBJ1-3; the D is unclear. Trimming stripped 2 bases from V and 4 bases from J, with 12 bases between. Germline loops: CDR1 LGHDT, CDR2 YNNKEL (reference sequence). This CDR3 is built from 15 residues. The chain's CDR3 is CASSQYTEAGNTIYF. For the CDR3, the DNA is TGTGCCAGCAGCCAATATACGGAGGCCGGAAACACCATATATTTT.

This clone was seen just once. The gene calls are TRBV28 and TRBJ1-5, with a tentative D call TRBD1 (6 bases). The V and J ends lost 7 bases and 7 bases respectively, with 17 bases between them. The CDR3 length is 14 residues. Germline CDR1 and CDR2: MDHEN and SYDVKM. The CDR3 loop reads CASTTLGAQQPQHF. Here the CDR3 DNA reads TGTGCCAGCACTACATTGGGGGCTCAACAGCCCCAGCATTTT.

The chain uses TRBV6-5 and TRBJ2-1; TRBD2 is a possible D gene (6 bases). V was trimmed by 6 bases and J by 0 bases, leaving 9 bases between them. The CDR3 covers 14 residues. The V gene's germline CDR1 is MNHEY and CDR2 SVGAGI. The CDR3 sequence: CASRTGSSYNEQFF. For the CDR3, the DNA is TGTGCCAGCAGGACCGGGAGCTCCTACAATGAGCAGTTCTTC.

The chain has TRBV11-2 and TRBJ2-4; 10 nucleotides align to TRBD1. J gave up 7 bases and V 0 bases, and 6 bases lay outside the gene matches. The CDR3 has 16 amino acids. Germline CDR1 and CDR2: SGHAT and FQNNGV. The CDR3 nucleotides read TGTGCCAGCAGCTTAGAAGTCGACAGGGGGCTGAACATTCAGTACTTC. This translates into CASSLEVDRGLNIQYF.

As regards this clone: The same CDR3 can be traced to other DNA sequences in this sample. The chain uses TRBV28 and TRBJ2-7, with D unclear. CDR3 length equals 11 residues. V gave up 6 bases and J gave up 4 bases, with 7 bases separating them. The germline V gene encodes CDR1 MDHEN and CDR2 SYDVKM. This CDR3 is CASSSRYEQYF. DNA for the CDR3: TGTGCCAGCAGCTCTAGGTACGAGCAGTACTTC.

This clone was seen only once. CDR3 coding DNA: TGTGCCAGCAGCGTCGACCGGGACAGCTCTGGGGCCAACGTCCTGACTTTC. It yields the protein CASSVDRDSSGANVLTF. The chain recombines TRBV11-2 with TRBJ2-6; 7 bases line up with TRBD1. CDR3 size: 17 residues. The germline V gene encodes CDR1 SGHAT and CDR2 FQNNGV. With V trimmed by 5 bases and J by 0 bases, 7 bases remained unmatched.

V is TRBV2 and J is TRBJ2-7; D is undetermined. This CDR3 has 15 amino acids. V shed 6 bases and J shed 8 bases, with 23 bases lying between them. Germline V CDR1 and CDR2: SNHLY, FYNNEI. The CDR3 region has the DNA TGTGCCAGCAGGGGCCTAGTCTCCATCTCTTGGCAGCAGTACTTC. As protein: CASRGLVSISWQQYF.

The J gene is TRBJ1-3, the V gene TRBV18; D is ambiguous. Germline loops: CDR1 KGHSH, CDR2 LQKENI. This CDR3 region has 15 residues. The V end lost 1 base, the J end lost 0 bases, and 7 bases lay between the germline ends. DNA of the CDR3: TGTGCCAGCTCACCACGCGGTAGCTCTGGAAACACCATATATTTT. It translates to CASSPRGSSGNTIYF.

This clone was detected only a few times. The V call is TRBV2, the J call TRBJ2-7, with unresolved D. The germline V and J ends were trimmed by 2 bases and 2 bases, with 7 bases remaining between them. CDR1 and CDR2 (germline): SNHLY, FYNNEI. This CDR3 contains 13 residues. The CDR3 is CASSEPLAYEQYF. The CDR3 nucleotides are TGTGCCAGCAGTGAACCTCTAGCCTACGAGCAGTACTTC. Full variable domain (rest looked up from reference TRBV2 and TRBJ2-7): EPEVTQTPSHQVTQMGQEVILRCVPISNHLYFYWYRQILGQKVEFLVSFYNNEISEKSEIFDDQFSVERPDGSNFTLKIRSTKLEDSAMYFCASSEPLAYEQYFGPGTRLTVT.

The chain carries TRBV19 and TRBJ2-1; tentatively, D is TRBD2 (6 bases). Germline CDR1 reads LNHDA; CDR2 reads SQIVND (reference sequence). With 3 bases removed from V and 7 bases from J, the gap between germline ends came to 13 bases. The CDR3 consists of 14 residues. In DNA, the CDR3 is TGTGCCAGTAGTATGGGGTGGGGGGTTAATGAGCAGTTCTTC. This encodes CASSMGWGVNEQFF. The full variable domain, rest sourced from reference TRBV19 and TRBJ2-1, is DGGITQSPKYLFRKEGQNVTLSCEQNLNHDAMYWYRQDPGQGLRLIYYSQIVNDFQKGDIAEGYSVSREKKESFPLTVTSAQKNPTAFYLCASSMGWGVNEQFFGPGTRLTVL.

The chain is built from TRBV9 and TRBJ2-1; D might be TRBD1 or TRBD2, each matching 5 bases. The V gene lost 2 bases and the J gene lost 5 bases, with 8 bases spanning the gap. The germline V gene encodes CDR1 SGDLS and CDR2 YYNGEE. The CDR3 runs 13 residues. The CDR3 DNA reads as TGTGCCAGCAGCGTCGGGACCCACAATGAGCAGTTCTTC. Its translation is CASSVGTHNEQFF.

This clone was seen once. The rearrangement links TRBV2 to TRBJ1-1; a weak D match, TRBD1 (6 bases). Trimming left V 7 bases short and J 5 bases short, with 11 bases between. The V gene's germline CDR1 is SNHLY and CDR2 FYNNEI. The CDR3 loop spans 12 amino acids. This chain's CDR3 is CASTQGQTEAFF. The CDR3 DNA reads as TGTGCCAGCACCCAGGGACAAACTGAAGCTTTCTTT. Together with reference TRBV2 and TRBJ1-1, the CDR3 gives the full variable domain: EPEVTQTPSHQVTQMGQEVILRCVPISNHLYFYWYRQILGQKVEFLVSFYNNEISEKSEIFDDQFSVERPDGSNFTLKIRSTKLEDSAMYFCASTQGQTEAFFGQGTRLTVV.

The chain is built from TRBV5-4 and TRBJ2-1, with TRBD1 identical over 9 bases. This CDR3 is 14 amino acids long. CDR1 SGHNT and CDR2 YYREEE come from the germline V gene (reference sequence). V lost 4 bases to trimming and J lost 7 bases; unmatched junction nucleotides: 6. The CDR3 reads CASSPDRGVNEQFF. The CDR3 DNA is TGTGCCAGCAGCCCCGACAGGGGGGTGAATGAGCAGTTCTTC.

This chain uses TRBV5-6 with TRBJ1-6, with TRBD1 matching over 9 bases. J was trimmed by 8 bases and V by 4 bases; bases with no gene match: 1. The CDR3 sequence is 13 residues long. Germline V gene data show CDR1 as SGHDT and CDR2 as YYEEEE. Here the CDR3 DNA reads TGTGCCAGCAGCCGGGACAGGGATTCACCCCTCCACTTT. Its translation: CASSRDRDSPLHF.

The rearrangement uses TRBV10-3 and TRBJ1-1, with 7 bases that match TRBD1. Germline V lookup: CDR1 ENHRY, CDR2 SYGVKD. CDR3 size: 14 residues. V was clipped by 3 bases and J by 10 bases; unmatched bases: 11. The CDR3 sequence: CAISDQGVAVRAFF. The CDR3 nucleotides read TGTGCCATCAGTGACCAGGGGGTCGCAGTCAGAGCTTTCTTT.

The CDR3 coding sequence is TGCGCCAGCAGCCCGATCTTGGGGTCCTACAATGAGCAGTTCTTC. This codes for CASSPILGSYNEQFF. This rearrangement joins TRBV5-1 to TRBJ2-1; D not resolved. This CDR3 has 15 residues. Germline CDR1 and CDR2: SGHRS and YFSETQ. V was trimmed by 4 bases and J by 1 base, leaving 12 bases between them. The full variable domain, its missing parts supplied by reference TRBV5-1 and TRBJ2-1, is KAGVTQTPRYLIKTRGQQVTLSCSPISGHRSVSWYQQTPGQGLQFLFEYFSETQRNKGNFPGRFSGRQFSNSRSEMNVSTLELGDSALYLCASSPILGSYNEQFFGPGTRLTVL.

The V gene is TRBV5-5, the J gene TRBJ1-2; TRBD1 matches at 12 bases. Per the germline V gene, CDR1 is SGHKS and CDR2 is YYEKEE (reference sequence). The length of the CDR3 is 14 residues. After removal of 5 bases from V and 10 bases from J, the junction contained 9 bases not matched to a gene. The CDR3 DNA reads as TGTGCCAGCAGTTCTATGGGGACAGGGGGCTTCTACACCTTC. As protein: CASSSMGTGGFYTF.

This chain joins TRBV5-1 and TRBJ2-5; TRBD2 aligns across 14 bases. This CDR3 is built from 17 residues. Per germline, CDR1 SGHRS and CDR2 YFSETQ. The junction had 6 bases not matched to a gene; V was cut back by 0 bases and J by 5 bases. In DNA form, the CDR3 reads TGCGCCAGCAGCTTGGTGGGGACTAGCGGGAGTCCTGAGACCCAGTACTTC. Its translation is CASSLVGTSGSPETQYF.